This TCR beta chain was recorded in a study of control samples from healthy donors and cancer patients. The V gene's germline CDR1 is SGDLS and CDR2 YYNGEE. V dropped 0 bases and J dropped 2 bases, with 15 bases sitting between them. CDR3 size: 17 residues. The data were produced by immunoSEQ multiplex PCR, yet TCRdb's version contains in-frame clones alone and is incomplete. The data hold about 190,000 clones, with around 93% observed a single time. Source material: blood. The rearrangement uses TRBV9 and TRBJ2-1; TRBD1 or TRBD2 may be the D gene (6 bases each). This TCR came from a man younger than 45 in good health. The CDR3 nucleotides are TGTGCCAGCAGCGTAGACATCGGGGGCTCGGCCTACAATGAGCAGTTCTTC. As protein: CASSVDIGGSAYNEQFF.